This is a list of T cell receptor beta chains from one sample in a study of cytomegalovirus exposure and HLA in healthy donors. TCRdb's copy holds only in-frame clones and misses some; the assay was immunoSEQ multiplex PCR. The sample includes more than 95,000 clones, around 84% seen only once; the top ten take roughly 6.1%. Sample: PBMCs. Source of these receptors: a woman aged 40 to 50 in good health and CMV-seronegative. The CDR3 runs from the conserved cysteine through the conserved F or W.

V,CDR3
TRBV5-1,CASSLGTSETDTQYF
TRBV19,CASSDLGQEFNQPQHF
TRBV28,CASSPGGRGAAGNTIYF
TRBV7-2,CASSLSGSGRETQYF
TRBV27,CASSLSPPGNYGYTF
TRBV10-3,CAIKERGQAFF
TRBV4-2,CASSHRPLAGGLREQFF
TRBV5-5,CASSFRGTGLAGQETQYF
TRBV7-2,CASSPSETQYF
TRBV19,CATTPYSPPGNTEAFF
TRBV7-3,CASSQNRAGGGNTIYF
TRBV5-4,CASSLTSGETQYF
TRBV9,CASSVARGGDNYGYTF
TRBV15,CATSRGGSIETQYF
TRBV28,CASSLRVRSTEAFF
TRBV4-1,CASSQDVSELFF
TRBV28,CASSSLRGAFF
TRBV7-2,CASSLAGSGSGGNEQFF
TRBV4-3,CASSRGLAGGPGELFF
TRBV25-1,CASSDGGGLGGYTF
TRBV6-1,CASSPKGSGANGLTF
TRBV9,CASSDIDRDQETQYF
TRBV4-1,CASSLTTSLGSYNEQFF
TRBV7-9,CASSLTGSRGTKNIQYF
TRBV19,CASSIVPTGAYEQYF
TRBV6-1,CASSGTGFGNQPQHF
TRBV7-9,CSSSASDGSSNYGYTF
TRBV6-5,CATWDKGRRYEQYF
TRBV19,CASSITAGGTDTQYF
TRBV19,CASSPGTGGLGNTIYF
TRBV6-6,CASRDRAGETQYF
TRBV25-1,CASSERGTGLAKNIQYF
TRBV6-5,CASSYLGLDNEQFF
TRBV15,CATSRRTGDNSPLHF
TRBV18,CASSPRTGGSSGNTIYF
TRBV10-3,CAISGQGSYEQYF
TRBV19,CASSIGGGAEAFF
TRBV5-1,CASSLMGQQNTEAFF
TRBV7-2,CASSPDMLPGELFF
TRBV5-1,CASSIRTGGDGYTF
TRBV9,CASSMEGTGTGLLYGYTF
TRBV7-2,CASSLGHLEQYF
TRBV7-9,CSSSLLSGRADNEQFF
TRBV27,CASRIGVNTEAFF
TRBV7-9,CASSVGGLNYGYTF
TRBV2,CASKLGQSYEQYF
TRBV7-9,CSSSLGVAGLYGYTF
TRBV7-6,CASSRDRNSPLHF
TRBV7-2,CASSLDLAGGRKETQYF
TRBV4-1,CASSQEPQSNQPQHF
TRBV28,CASSSPGHSPSGYGYTF
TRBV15,CATSSNRGSGANVLTF
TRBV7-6,CASSLGGYNEKLFF
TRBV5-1,CASSTTAPQTYYEQYF
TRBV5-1,CASSPGPARNGYTF